This T cell receptor (beta chain) was profiled in a study of CD8 T cells in ankylosing spondylitis. General study findings and limits: Clones tied to disease were said to be significantly enriched in matched ankylosing spondylitis synovial fluid. For ankylosing spondylitis blood, a TCR beta motif of 7 or 8 highly homologous variants appeared characteristic. Prior literature has documented some motif variants in synovial fluid and blood from reactive arthritis.

This clonotype has only a few counts. Its cognate antigen is unknown. The authors made TCR beta libraries by quantitative 5'-RACE with molecular barcodes. TCRdb called the 5' RACE reads again in MiXCR, with one record for every CDR3 protein. The table has about 450,000 distinct CDR3 sequences, approximately 26% seen once. CDR3 length equals 13 residues. Germline lookup yields CDR1 SQVTM and CDR2 ANQGSEA. V was shortened by 7 bases and J by 5 bases, with 17 bases between the two germline ends. The clonotype was recovered from a male donor with ankylosing spondylitis. The rearrangement links TRBV29-1 to TRBJ2-5; D may be TRBD2 (5 bases). Sequenced input: blood, either unsorted or a sorted T cell fraction (not recorded which). DNA for the CDR3: TGCAGCGCCGCCTCGACGGGATCGGAGACCCAGTACTTC. Its translation: CSAASTGSETQYF.